A single sample is the source of the 27 T cell receptor beta chains below, sequenced in a study of T cell responses to AZD1222 COVID-19 vaccine. The protocol was immunoSEQ multiplex PCR, while the TCRdb copy is restricted to in-frame clones and leaves out a portion. The sample holds around 180,000 clones, 88% seen once. The material sequenced was peripheral blood, taken on day 0 of AZD1222 vaccination. The receptors stem from an adult in good health.

The chain combines TRBV4-1 with TRBJ2-7, with TRBD1 matching over 8 bases. Germline V gene sequence: CDR1 MGHRA, CDR2 YSYEKL. Losses at the gene ends were 1 base for V and 6 bases for J; bases not matched to a gene: 2. This CDR3 is 13 amino acids long. The CDR3 region has the DNA TGCGCCAGCAGCCAAGCAGGGGGCTTCGAGCAGTACTTC. Amino acids: CASSQAGGFEQYF.

V usage is TRBV2 and J usage is TRBJ1-2, with 7 positions matching TRBD1. V was clipped by 7 bases and J by 0 bases; unmatched bases: 8. The CDR3 contains 15 residues. Per germline, CDR1 SNHLY and CDR2 FYNNEI. CDR3 nucleotides: TGTGCCAGCACCAAGACCGGGACAGCTAACTATGGCTACACCTTC. Translating it yields CASTKTGTANYGYTF. The whole variable domain, filled in from reference TRBV2 and TRBJ1-2, reads EPEVTQTPSHQVTQMGQEVILRCVPISNHLYFYWYRQILGQKVEFLVSFYNNEISEKSEIFDDQFSVERPDGSNFTLKIRSTKLEDSAMYFCASTKTGTANYGYTFGSGTRLTVV.

The chain links TRBV12-5 to TRBJ2-6; maybe TRBD1 (6 bases). V lost 3 bases to trimming and J lost 0 bases, with 12 bases between them. Per germline, CDR1 LGHNT and CDR2 FRNRAP. The CDR3 spans 17 residues. CDR3 bases: TGTGCTAGTGGTTTTTGGGACAAAAGCTCTGGGGCCAACGTCCTGACTTTC. Its protein is CASGFWDKSSGANVLTF.

V is TRBV9 and J is TRBJ2-2; perhaps TRBD1 as D (6 bases). Germline V gene lookup returns CDR1 SGDLS and CDR2 YYNGEE. The CDR3 length is 15 residues. Trimming left V 5 bases short and J 2 bases short, with 13 bases between. CDR3 sequence (DNA): TGTGCCAGCAGTCGGGACACCCTCAACACCGGGGAGCTGTTTTTT. Amino acid sequence: CASSRDTLNTGELFF. Looking up the rest from reference TRBV9 and TRBJ2-2 gives the full variable domain: DSGVTQTPKHLITATGQRVTLRCSPRSGDLSVYWYQQSLDQGLQFLIQYYNGEERAKGNILERFSAQQFPDLHSELNLSSLELGDSALYFCASSRDTLNTGELFFGEGSRLTVL.

The chain is built from TRBV4-3 and TRBJ1-6, with TRBD1 identical over 7 bases. The trim removed 3 bases at V and 5 bases at J, leaving 4 bases unmatched. This CDR3 comprises 15 residues. Germline loops: CDR1 LGHNA, CDR2 YSLEER. The CDR3 protein is CASSQRTGDNSPLHF. The CDR3 coding sequence is TGCGCCAGCAGCCAGAGAACAGGGGATAATTCACCCCTCCACTTT.

The chain joins TRBV11-2 to TRBJ2-7; the D gene is possibly TRBD1 (6 bases). Germline V CDR1 and CDR2: SGHAT, FQNNGV. V was clipped by 5 bases and J by 2 bases, with 16 bases between them. This CDR3 has 15 residues. The DNA for the CDR3 is TGTGCCAGCAGCCCCCTGGGGGCAGGAGCCTACGAGCAGTACTTC. Its translation is CASSPLGAGAYEQYF.

This clone was detected once. The genes are TRBV4-3 and TRBJ1-2; D gene ambiguous. CDR1 is LGHNA and CDR2 is YSLEER in the germline V gene. This CDR3 contains 17 residues. With 0 bases removed from V and 7 bases from J, the gap between germline ends came to 21 bases. As DNA, the CDR3 is TGCGCCAGCAGCCAAGATTGGGTTACAGTCACCACCGGTGGCTACACCTTC. This translates into CASSQDWVTVTTGGYTF.

In nucleotides, the CDR3 is TGCGCCAGCAGCCAAGCCCTGGTTAATGAAAAACTGTTTTTT. Its translation is CASSQALVNEKLFF. This chain joins TRBV4-3 and TRBJ1-4; D gene uncertain. Germline V gene data show CDR1 as LGHNA and CDR2 as YSLEER. The CDR3 length is 14 residues. Trimming stripped 1 base from V and 4 bases from J, with 7 bases between.

V is TRBV5-1 and J is TRBJ1-1; perhaps TRBD1 as D (5 bases). The CDR3 sequence is 13 residues long. The germline CDR1 and CDR2 sequences are SGHRS and YFSETQ. V gave up 0 bases and J gave up 8 bases, with 11 bases separating them. The CDR3 sequence is CASSLAGGIEAFF. CDR3 DNA sequence: TGCGCCAGCAGCTTGGCGGGGGGGATCGAAGCTTTCTTT.

This chain joins TRBV21-1 and TRBJ1-2; TRBD1 is the table's D call, not checked against the DNA. TRBV21-1 is recorded as a pseudogene. The CDR3 sequence is 15 residues long. For the CDR3, the DNA is TGTGCCAGCAGCAAAGATCCAGGCCCTAACTATGGCTACACCTTC. As protein: CASSKDPGPNYGYTF.

The V gene is TRBV10-3, the J gene TRBJ2-1; the D is unclear. Germline V CDR1 and CDR2: ENHRY, SYGVKD. V was trimmed by 4 bases and J by 5 bases, leaving 9 bases between them. The CDR3 is 13 amino acids. In nucleotides, the CDR3 is TGTGCCATCAGTGGTGGGCTTGACAATGAGCAGTTCTTC. Its translation: CAISGGLDNEQFF.

The chain carries TRBV5-1 and TRBJ1-4; D unresolved. The CDR3 length is 18 residues. Germline CDR1 reads SGHRS; CDR2 reads YFSETQ. Trimming cost V 0 bases and J 8 bases, with 23 bases left between them. The CDR3 sequence is CASSLANEVVEEWEKLFF. The CDR3 region has the DNA TGCGCCAGCAGCTTGGCCAACGAGGTCGTTGAGGAATGGGAAAAACTGTTTTTT.

CDR3 nucleotides: TGTGCCAGCAGCCCCACTAGCGGGGGGGTAAATGAGCAGTTCTTC. Protein product: CASSPTSGGVNEQFF. The V and J genes are TRBV3-1 (or the pseudogene TRBV3-2) and TRBJ2-1; TRBD2 agrees at 13 bases. Germline assignment: CDR1 LGHDT and CDR2 YNNKEL (reference sequence). V trimming: 4 bases; J trimming: 7 bases; junction bases outside the gene matches: 4. There are 15 residues in the CDR3.

V is TRBV4-1 and J is TRBJ2-1; D might be TRBD1 or TRBD2, each matching 6 bases. Germline V CDR1 and CDR2: MGHRA, YSYEKL. Trimming took 4 bases from V and 9 from J, leaving 19 bases between them. The CDR3 covers 15 residues. In DNA form, the CDR3 reads TGCGCCAGCAGCCCCGTGAGGGGGGCCGTGGTTGAGCAGTTCTTC. Its protein product is CASSPVRGAVVEQFF.

The CDR3 sequence is CAWSSTVYSGYGYTF. DNA of the CDR3: TGTGCCTGGTCCTCGACAGTATATTCGGGCTATGGCTACACCTTC. The J gene is TRBJ1-2, the V gene TRBV30, with D maybe TRBD1 (5 bases). With 5 bases removed from V and 4 bases from J, the gap between germline ends came to 20 bases. This CDR3 region has 15 residues. CDR1 is GTSNPN and CDR2 is SVGIG in the germline V gene (reference sequence).

The rearrangement links TRBV13 to TRBJ1-2, with D possibly matching TRBD1 (5 bases). This CDR3 region has 14 residues. CDR1 is PRHDT and CDR2 is FYEKMQ in the germline V gene (reference sequence). Trimming pared 4 bases from V and 7 bases from J, leaving 16 bases between. The DNA for the CDR3 is TGTGCCAGCAGCTCCAGTAGGGCAGGGCTTGGCTACACCTTC. It specifies CASSSSRAGLGYTF. The variable domain in full, with the rest retrieved from reference TRBV13 and TRBJ1-2, is AAGVIQSPRHLIKEKRETATLKCYPIPRHDTVYWYQQGPGQDPQFLISFYEKMQSDKGSIPDRFSAQQFSDYHSELNMSSLELGDSALYFCASSSSRAGLGYTFGSGTRLTVV.

The chain employs TRBV3-1 (or the pseudogene TRBV3-2) and TRBJ1-2, with D hard to call. Germline V gene data show CDR1 as LGHDT and CDR2 as YNNKEL (reference sequence). V dropped 0 bases and J dropped 7 bases, with 3 bases sitting between them. This CDR3 region has 11 residues. CDR3 loop: CASSQDAGYTF. CDR3 nucleotide sequence: TGTGCCAGCAGCCAAGATGCTGGCTACACCTTC.

The gene calls are TRBV27 and TRBJ1-2; TRBD1 aligns across 7 bases. CDR1 is MNHEY and CDR2 is SMNVEV in the germline V gene (reference sequence). V was clipped by 4 bases and J by 7 bases; unmatched bases: 9. The CDR3 extends over 14 amino acids. The CDR3 reads CASSSPGGTSGYTF. The DNA of the CDR3 is TGTGCCAGCAGTTCCCCAGGGGGTACAAGTGGCTACACCTTC.

The CDR3 DNA reads as TGTGCCAGCACCCCCGGCGAGCGGGGGCCCGGAGATACGCAGTATTTT. Protein product: CASTPGERGPGDTQYF. The chain recombines TRBV25-1 with TRBJ2-3; 8 bases match TRBD2. This CDR3 is 16 amino acids long. V gave up 7 bases and J gave up 5 bases; unmatched junction bases: 14. Germline V CDR1 and CDR2: MGHDK, SYGVNS.

The rearrangement links TRBV3-1 (or the pseudogene TRBV3-2) to TRBJ2-2, with D perhaps TRBD1 (5 bases). CDR3 size: 16 residues. V lost 0 bases to trimming and J lost 4 bases, with 12 bases between them. Germline values: CDR1 LGHDT, CDR2 YNNKEL (reference sequence). This CDR3 is CASSQEVTGTTGELFF. For the CDR3, the DNA is TGTGCCAGCAGCCAAGAGGTTACAGGTACCACCGGGGAGCTGTTTTTT.

J is TRBJ1-2 and V is TRBV6-2 or TRBV6-3; D is uncertain. Germline V gene data show CDR1 as MNHEY and CDR2 as SVGEGT. V was shortened by 6 bases and J by 8 bases, with 16 bases between the two germline ends. CDR3 length: 13 amino acids. Written as DNA, the CDR3 is TGTGCCAGCAGCATCCTTCCTGGGAGCGGCTACACCTTC. This translates into CASSILPGSGYTF.

There are a few counts of this clone. For the CDR3, the DNA is TGTGCCAGCCTATGGCGAAACACCATATATTTT. It translates to CASLWRNTIYF. The rearrangement links TRBV19 to TRBJ1-3, with D unresolved. CDR3 length: 11 residues. CDR1 is LNHDA, CDR2 SQIVND, per germline (reference sequence). The V end was cut by 9 bases, the J end by 5 bases, with 8 bases between.

This clone was detected once. The genes are TRBV13 and TRBJ1-1; D is undetermined. Germline V gene lookup returns CDR1 PRHDT and CDR2 FYEKMQ (reference sequence). CDR3 length: 13 amino acids. Between the trimmed V and J ends, which lost 6 bases and 1 base, there was a span of 9 bases. CDR3 protein: CASRYQQNTEAFF. The CDR3 coding sequence is TGTGCCAGCAGATATCAGCAGAACACTGAAGCTTTCTTT.

The chain combines TRBV5-1 with TRBJ2-2; D perhaps matches TRBD2 (6 bases). Germline-derived CDR1 and CDR2 are SGHRS and YFSETQ. The CDR3 contains 15 residues. V was clipped by 5 bases and J by 4 bases, with 15 bases between them. The CDR3 loop is CASRRDGASTGELFF. The DNA for the CDR3 is TGCGCCAGCAGGCGGGACGGTGCGAGCACCGGGGAGCTGTTTTTT.

The chain joins TRBV5-4 to TRBJ1-1, with D perhaps TRBD1 (6 bases). Between the trimmed V and J ends, which lost 4 bases and 7 bases, there was a span of 23 bases. Germline CDR1 is SGHNT and CDR2 is YYREEE (reference sequence). The length of the CDR3 is 16 residues. The chain's CDR3 is CASSPSLDSLRIEAFF. CDR3 nucleotides: TGTGCCAGCAGCCCGAGCCTGGACAGTTTGAGGATTGAAGCTTTCTTT.

The V call is TRBV30, the J call TRBJ1-5; possibly TRBD1 for D (6 bases). The CDR3 runs to 18 residues. The V and J ends lost 5 bases and 2 bases respectively, with 25 bases between them. Germline V gene data show CDR1 as GTSNPN and CDR2 as SVGIG (reference sequence). CDR3 DNA: TGTGCCTGGGACGGGGTCAGGGGTGGTCTCCCGGGCAATCAGCCCCAGCATTTT. Translation: CAWDGVRGGLPGNQPQHF.

The J gene is TRBJ2-3, the V gene TRBV11-1; 10 nucleotides align to TRBD2. Germline trimming cut 6 bases from V and 7 bases from J; bases unmatched to any gene: 10. In germline, CDR1 is SGHAT, CDR2 FQDESV (reference sequence). This CDR3 has 15 residues. CDR3: CASRPSSGGQYTQYF. CDR3 DNA: TGTGCCAGCAGGCCCAGTAGCGGGGGGCAATATACGCAGTATTTT.